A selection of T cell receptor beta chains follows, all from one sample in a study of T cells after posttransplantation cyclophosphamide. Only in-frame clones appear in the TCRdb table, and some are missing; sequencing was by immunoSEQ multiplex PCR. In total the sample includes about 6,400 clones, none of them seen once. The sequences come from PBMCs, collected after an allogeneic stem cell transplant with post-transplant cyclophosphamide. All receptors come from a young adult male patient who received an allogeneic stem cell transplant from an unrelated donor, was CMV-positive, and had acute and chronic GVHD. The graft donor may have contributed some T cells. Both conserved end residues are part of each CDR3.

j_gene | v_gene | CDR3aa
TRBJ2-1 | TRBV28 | CASSFSRDRQFF
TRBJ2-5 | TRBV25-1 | CASSEYMEGARSQETQYF
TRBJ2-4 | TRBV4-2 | CASSHLQGQTAKNIQYF
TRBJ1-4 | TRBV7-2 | CASSLGTGGIINEKLFF
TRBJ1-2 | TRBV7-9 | CASSLGADGYTF
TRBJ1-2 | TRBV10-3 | CAISARNLYGYTF
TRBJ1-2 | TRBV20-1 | CRPKGDGYTF
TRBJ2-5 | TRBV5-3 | CARSSRLAGGGQETQYF
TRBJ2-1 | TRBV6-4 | CASSDSTGVGNEQFF
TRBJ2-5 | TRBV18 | CASSRKQGDETQYF
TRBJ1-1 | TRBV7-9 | CASSLLERASWNTEAFF
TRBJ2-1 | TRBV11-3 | CASSTYEEVYNEQFF
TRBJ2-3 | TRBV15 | CATSRAYEGTDTQYF
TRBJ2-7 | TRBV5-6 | CASSHGGGREQYF
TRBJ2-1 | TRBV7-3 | CASSPRDREKSYYNEQFF
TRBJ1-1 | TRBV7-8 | CASSLLRLPRNTEAFF
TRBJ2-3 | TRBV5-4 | CASSTRVAGGPTDTQYF
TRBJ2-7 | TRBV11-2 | CASSPGQVGDYEQYF
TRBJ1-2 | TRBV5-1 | CASSSGDRIDGYTF
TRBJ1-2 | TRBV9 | CASSATGGAGGYTF
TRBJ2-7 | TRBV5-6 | CASSFGTGGYEQYF
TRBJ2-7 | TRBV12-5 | CASGLDRDRNYEQYF
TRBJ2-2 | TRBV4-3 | CASSQNQGLAGLGELFF
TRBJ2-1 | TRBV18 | CASSPNGGHEQFF